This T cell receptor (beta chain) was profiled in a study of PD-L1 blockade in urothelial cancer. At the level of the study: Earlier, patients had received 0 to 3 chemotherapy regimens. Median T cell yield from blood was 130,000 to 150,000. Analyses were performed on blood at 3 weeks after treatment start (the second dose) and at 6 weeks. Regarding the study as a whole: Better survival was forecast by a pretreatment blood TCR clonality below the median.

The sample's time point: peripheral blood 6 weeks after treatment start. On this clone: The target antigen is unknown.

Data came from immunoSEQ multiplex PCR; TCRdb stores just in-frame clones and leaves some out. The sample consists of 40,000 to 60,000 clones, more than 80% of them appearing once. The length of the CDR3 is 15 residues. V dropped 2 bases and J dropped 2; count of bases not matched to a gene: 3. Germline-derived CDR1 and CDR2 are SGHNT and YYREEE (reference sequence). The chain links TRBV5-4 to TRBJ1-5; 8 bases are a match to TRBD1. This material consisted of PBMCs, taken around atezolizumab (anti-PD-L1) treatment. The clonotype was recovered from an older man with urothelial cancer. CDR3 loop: CASSLQGVGNQPQHF. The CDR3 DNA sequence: TGTGCCAGCAGCTTACAGGGGGTAGGCAATCAGCCCCAGCATTTT.